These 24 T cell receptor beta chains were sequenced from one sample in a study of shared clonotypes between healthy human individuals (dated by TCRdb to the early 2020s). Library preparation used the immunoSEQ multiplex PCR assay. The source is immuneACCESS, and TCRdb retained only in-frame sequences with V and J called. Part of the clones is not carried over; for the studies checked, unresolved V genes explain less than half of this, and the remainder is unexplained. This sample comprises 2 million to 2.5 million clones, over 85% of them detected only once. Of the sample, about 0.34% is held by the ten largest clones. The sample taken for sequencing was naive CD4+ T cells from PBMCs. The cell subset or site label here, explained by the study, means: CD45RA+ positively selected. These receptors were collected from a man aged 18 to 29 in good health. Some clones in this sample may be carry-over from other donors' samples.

DNA of the CDR3: TGTGCCAGCAGCTGGGGGGGGACAGGGCCTAGCTCCTACAATGAGCAGTTCTTC. Translating gives CASSWGGTGPSSYNEQFF. This chain connects TRBV5-8 to TRBJ2-1, with 9 bases aligning to TRBD1. CDR3 length: 18 residues. The V and J ends lost 3 bases and 0 bases, in that order; junction bases with no gene match: 10. CDR1 SGHTS and CDR2 YDEGEE come from the germline V gene.

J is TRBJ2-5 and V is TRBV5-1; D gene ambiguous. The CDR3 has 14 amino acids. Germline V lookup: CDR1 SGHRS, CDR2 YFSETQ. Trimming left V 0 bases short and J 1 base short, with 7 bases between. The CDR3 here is CASSLGAIQETQYF. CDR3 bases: TGCGCCAGCAGCTTGGGTGCAATCCAAGAGACCCAGTACTTC.

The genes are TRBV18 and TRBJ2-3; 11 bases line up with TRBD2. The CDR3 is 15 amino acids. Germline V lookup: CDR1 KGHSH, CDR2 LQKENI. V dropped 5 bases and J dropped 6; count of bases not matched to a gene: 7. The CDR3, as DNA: TGTGCCAGCTCAACTCGGACTAGCGGGTCTGATACGCAGTATTTT. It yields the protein CASSTRTSGSDTQYF.

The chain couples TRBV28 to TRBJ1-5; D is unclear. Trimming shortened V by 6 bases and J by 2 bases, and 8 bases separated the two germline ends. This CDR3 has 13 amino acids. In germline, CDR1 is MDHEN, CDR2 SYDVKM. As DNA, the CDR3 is TGTGCCAGCAGCCGCAGCGGCAATCAGCCCCAGCATTTT. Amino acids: CASSRSGNQPQHF.

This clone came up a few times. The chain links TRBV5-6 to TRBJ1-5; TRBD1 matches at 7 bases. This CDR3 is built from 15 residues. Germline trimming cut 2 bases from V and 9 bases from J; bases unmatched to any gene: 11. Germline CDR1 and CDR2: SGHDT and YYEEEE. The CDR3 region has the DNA TGTGCCAGCAGCTTTGGCGGGACAGCAAGCGCGCCCCAGCATTTT. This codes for CASSFGGTASAPQHF.

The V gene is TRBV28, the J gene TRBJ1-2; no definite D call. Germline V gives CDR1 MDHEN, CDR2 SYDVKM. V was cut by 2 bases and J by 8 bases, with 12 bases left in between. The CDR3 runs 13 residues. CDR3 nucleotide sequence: TGTGCCAGCAGTTTACGGCGCCGGGCCGGCTACACCTTC. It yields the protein CASSLRRRAGYTF.

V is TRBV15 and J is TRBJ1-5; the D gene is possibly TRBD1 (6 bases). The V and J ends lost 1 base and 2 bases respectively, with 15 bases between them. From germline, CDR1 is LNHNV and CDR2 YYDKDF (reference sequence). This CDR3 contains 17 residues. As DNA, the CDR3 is TGTGCCACCAGCAGAGGCCGGGGGCAAAGGGGCAATCAGCCCCAGCATTTT. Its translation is CATSRGRGQRGNQPQHF.

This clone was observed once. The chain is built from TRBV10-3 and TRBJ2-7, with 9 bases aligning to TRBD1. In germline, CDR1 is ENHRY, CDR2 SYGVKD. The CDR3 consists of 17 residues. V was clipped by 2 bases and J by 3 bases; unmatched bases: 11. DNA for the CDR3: TGTGCCATCAGTGAGACCATGGTCGGGACAGGGAACTACGAGCAGTACTTC. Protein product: CAISETMVGTGNYEQYF.

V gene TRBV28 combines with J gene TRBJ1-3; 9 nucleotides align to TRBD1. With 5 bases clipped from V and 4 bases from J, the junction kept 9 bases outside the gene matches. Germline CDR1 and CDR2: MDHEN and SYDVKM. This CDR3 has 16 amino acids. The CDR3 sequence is CASSTYRGLEGNTIYF. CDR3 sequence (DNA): TGTGCCAGCAGTACCTACAGGGGGCTAGAGGGAAACACCATATATTTT.

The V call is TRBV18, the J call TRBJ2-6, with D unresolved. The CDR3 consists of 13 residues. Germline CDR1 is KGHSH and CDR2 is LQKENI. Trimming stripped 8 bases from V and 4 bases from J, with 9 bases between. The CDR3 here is CASNDVGANVLTF. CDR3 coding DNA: TGTGCCAGCAACGACGTCGGGGCCAACGTCCTGACTTTC. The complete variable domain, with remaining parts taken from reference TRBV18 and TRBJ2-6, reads NAGVMQNPRHLVRRRGQEARLRCSPMKGHSHVYWYRQLPEEGLKFMVYLQKENIIDESGMPKERFSAEFPKEGPSILRIQQVVRGDSAAYFCASNDVGANVLTFGAGSRLTVL.

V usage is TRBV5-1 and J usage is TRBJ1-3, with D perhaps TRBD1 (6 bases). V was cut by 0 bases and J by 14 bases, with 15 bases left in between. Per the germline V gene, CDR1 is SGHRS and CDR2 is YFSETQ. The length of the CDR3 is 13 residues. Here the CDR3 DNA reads TGCGCCAGCAGCTTGGACCCGGGACAACCCGTATATTTT. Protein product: CASSLDPGQPVYF.

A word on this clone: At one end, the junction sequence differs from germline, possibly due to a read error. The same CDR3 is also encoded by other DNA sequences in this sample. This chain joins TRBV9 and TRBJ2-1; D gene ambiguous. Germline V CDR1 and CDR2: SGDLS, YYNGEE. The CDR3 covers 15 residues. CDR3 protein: CASSVDGNSYNEQFF. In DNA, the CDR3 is TGTGCTAGCAGCGTAGACGGAAACTCCTACAATGAGCAGTTCTTC.

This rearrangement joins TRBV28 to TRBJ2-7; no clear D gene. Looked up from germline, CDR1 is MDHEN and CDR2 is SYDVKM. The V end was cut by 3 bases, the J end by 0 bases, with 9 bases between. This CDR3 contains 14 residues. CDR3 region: CASSFGLSSYEQYF. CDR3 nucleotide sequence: TGTGCCAGCAGTTTTGGGCTGAGCTCCTACGAGCAGTACTTC.

This CDR3 reads CASSQDQGWTDTQYF. Written as DNA, the CDR3 is TGCGCCAGCAGCCAAGATCAGGGATGGACAGATACGCAGTATTTT. This chain uses TRBV4-1 with TRBJ2-3; the D gene is possibly TRBD1 (5 bases). Germline CDR1 MGHRA, CDR2 YSYEKL. V was trimmed by 0 bases and J by 3 bases, leaving 10 bases between them. The CDR3 covers 15 residues.

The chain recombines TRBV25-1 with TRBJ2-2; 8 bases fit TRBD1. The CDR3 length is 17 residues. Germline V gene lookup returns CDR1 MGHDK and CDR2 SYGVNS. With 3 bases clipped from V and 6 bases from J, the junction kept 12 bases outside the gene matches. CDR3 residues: CASSDPSGTGLPGELFF. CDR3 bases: TGTGCCAGCAGTGACCCTTCCGGGACAGGTCTGCCCGGGGAGCTGTTTTTT.

The CDR3 loop reads CASSRLIGLAVYEQYF. CDR3 DNA: TGTGCCAGCAGTCGACTAATCGGGCTAGCGGTCTACGAGCAGTACTTC. J is TRBJ2-7 and V is TRBV27; 7 bases match TRBD2. Losses at the gene ends were 5 bases for V and 3 bases for J; bases not matched to a gene: 13. CDR3 size: 16 residues. In germline, CDR1 is MNHEY, CDR2 SMNVEV (reference sequence).

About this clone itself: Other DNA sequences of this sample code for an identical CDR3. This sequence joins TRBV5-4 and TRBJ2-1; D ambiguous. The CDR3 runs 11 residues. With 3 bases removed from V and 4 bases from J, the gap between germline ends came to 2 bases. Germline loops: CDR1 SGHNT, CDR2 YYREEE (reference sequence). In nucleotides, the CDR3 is TGTGCCAGCAGCTCTTACAATGAGCAGTTCTTC. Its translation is CASSSYNEQFF.

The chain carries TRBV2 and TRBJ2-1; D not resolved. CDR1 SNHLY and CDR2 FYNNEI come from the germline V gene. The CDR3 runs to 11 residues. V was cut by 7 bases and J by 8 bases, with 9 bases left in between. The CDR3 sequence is CASTVLYEQFF. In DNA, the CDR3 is TGTGCCAGCACAGTTCTCTATGAGCAGTTCTTC.

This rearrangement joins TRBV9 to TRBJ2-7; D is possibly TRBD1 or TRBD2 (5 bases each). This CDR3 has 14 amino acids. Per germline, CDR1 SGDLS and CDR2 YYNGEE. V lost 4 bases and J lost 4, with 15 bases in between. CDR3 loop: CASSPPGTLYEQYF. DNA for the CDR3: TGTGCCAGCAGCCCGCCAGGGACCTTATACGAGCAGTACTTC.

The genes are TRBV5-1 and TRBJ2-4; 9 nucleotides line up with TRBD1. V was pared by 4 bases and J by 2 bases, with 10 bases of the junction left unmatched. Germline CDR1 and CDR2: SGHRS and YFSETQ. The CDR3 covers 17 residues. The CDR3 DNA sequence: TGCGCCAGCAGCAAGCAAGGACAGGGGCCTACCAAAAACATTCAGTACTTC. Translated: CASSKQGQGPTKNIQYF.

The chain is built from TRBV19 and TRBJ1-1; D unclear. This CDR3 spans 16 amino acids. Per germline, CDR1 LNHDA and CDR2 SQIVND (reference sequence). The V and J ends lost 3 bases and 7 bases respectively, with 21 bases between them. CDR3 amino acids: CASSIVSAGPSYEAFF. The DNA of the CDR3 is TGTGCCAGTAGTATTGTTTCGGCAGGACCCTCTTATGAAGCTTTCTTT. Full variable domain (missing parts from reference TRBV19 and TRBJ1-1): DGGITQSPKYLFRKEGQNVTLSCEQNLNHDAMYWYRQDPGQGLRLIYYSQIVNDFQKGDIAEGYSVSREKKESFPLTVTSAQKNPTAFYLCASSIVSAGPSYEAFFGQGTRLTVV.

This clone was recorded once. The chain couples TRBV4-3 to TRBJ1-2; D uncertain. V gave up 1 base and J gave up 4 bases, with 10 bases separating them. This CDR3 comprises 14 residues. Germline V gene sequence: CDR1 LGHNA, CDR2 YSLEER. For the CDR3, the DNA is TGCGCCAGCAGCCAAGTGTCGCAGCCCTATGGCTACACCTTC. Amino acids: CASSQVSQPYGYTF.

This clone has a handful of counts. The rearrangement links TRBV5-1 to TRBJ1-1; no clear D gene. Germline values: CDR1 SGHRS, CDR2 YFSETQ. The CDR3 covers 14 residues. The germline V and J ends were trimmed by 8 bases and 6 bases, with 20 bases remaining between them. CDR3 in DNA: TGCGCCAGTAGGAGTCGGGCGGAGGCCCCTGAAGCTTTCTTT. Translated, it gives CASRSRAEAPEAFF.

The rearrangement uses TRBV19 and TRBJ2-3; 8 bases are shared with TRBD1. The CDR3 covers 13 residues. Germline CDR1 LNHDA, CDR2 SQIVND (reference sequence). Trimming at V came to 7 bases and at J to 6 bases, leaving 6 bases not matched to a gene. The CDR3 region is CASTQGASDTQYF. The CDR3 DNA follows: TGTGCCAGTACTCAGGGGGCTAGCGATACGCAGTATTTT.